Below, 25 T cell receptor beta chains from the same sample are listed, as sequenced in a study of T cells expressing NK-cell markers (dated by TCRdb to about 2020). The library was made by 5' RACE. Sequenced on an Illumina HiSeq 2000. After the reads were reprocessed by TCRdb, one entry was made per CDR3 protein sequence, with no DNA. The table held for this sample gives 500,000 to 700,000 distinct CDR3 sequences. 3% to 4.5% of the sample lies in the top ten. The specimen sequenced was blood T cells: a sorted CD56 or NKG2C T cell subset, CD4+ or CD8+ T cells, or bulk PBMC T cells (not recorded which). The source is a man aged 18 to 30 in good health. Donor details come from another sample of the same person, matched by shared clones.

The chain joins TRBV29-1 to TRBJ2-6; TCRdb calls TRBD2, which cannot be checked without DNA. The CDR3 has 18 residues. Germline V lookup: CDR1 SQVTM, CDR2 ANQGSEA. Here the CDR3 reads CSVDLGPTGQTGANVLTF.

The V and J genes are TRBV4-1 and TRBJ2-1. The germline V gene has CDR1 MGHRA and CDR2 YSYEKL. The CDR3 covers 13 residues. Here the CDR3 reads CASSQGSVNEQFF.

The chain uses TRBV7-2 and TRBJ2-3; TCRdb calls TRBD2, which cannot be checked without DNA. CDR1 SGHTA and CDR2 FQGNSA come from the germline V gene. The CDR3 loop spans 15 amino acids. The chain's CDR3 is CASSLGTGGIDTQYF.

The chain uses TRBV9 and TRBJ2-1. This CDR3 has 16 amino acids. Germline V gene sequence: CDR1 SGDLS, CDR2 YYNGEE. CDR3 sequence: CASSVGGDNLYNEQFF.

The chain links TRBV20-1 to TRBJ2-1; TCRdb outputs TRBD2, but without DNA this stays unchecked. Germline V gene sequence: CDR1 DFQATT, CDR2 SNEGSKA (reference sequence). The CDR3 loop spans 15 amino acids. CDR3: CSAHLRTSAYNEQFF.

The V and J genes are TRBV6-2 or TRBV6-3 and TRBJ2-7; TCRdb selects TRBD1, and the lack of DNA leaves this call unchecked. Germline CDR1 MNHEY, CDR2 SVGEGT. This CDR3 spans 14 amino acids. CDR3: CASSYSGRGYEQYF.

This chain's CDR3 is CASSPGNVGTEAFF. The rearrangement joins TRBV27 to TRBJ1-1; TCRdb names TRBD1, which stays unverified in the absence of DNA. Germline loops: CDR1 MNHEY, CDR2 SMNVEV (reference sequence). The CDR3 sequence is 14 residues long.

The rearrangement links TRBV7-8 to TRBJ2-1. There are 16 residues in the CDR3. Germline assignment: CDR1 SGHVS and CDR2 FQNEAQ. The CDR3 here is CASSSLSDRPYNEQFF.

The V gene is TRBV12-3 or TRBV12-4, the J gene TRBJ2-7; TCRdb returns TRBD1, unconfirmable since there is no DNA. The CDR3 covers 15 residues. CDR3 residues: CASSPHGRTSYEQYF.

CDR3 residues: CSARARRLDRLGVAKNIQYF. V usage is TRBV20-1 and J usage is TRBJ2-4; TCRdb reports TRBD1, a call that lacks DNA to check it against. The CDR3 extends over 20 amino acids. Germline lookup yields CDR1 DFQATT and CDR2 SNEGSKA (reference sequence).

The rearrangement links TRBV12-3 or TRBV12-4 to TRBJ1-2. CDR3 length: 13 residues. The CDR3 protein is CASDRLINYGYTF.

J is TRBJ1-1 and V is TRBV6-5; TCRdb's D gene call, TRBD1, goes unchecked for lack of DNA. The CDR3 is 14 residues long. Looked up from germline, CDR1 is MNHEY and CDR2 is SVGAGI. CDR3 residues: CASSTQGGNTEAFF.

The genes are TRBV10-3 and TRBJ1-3; TCRdb calls TRBD1, which cannot be checked without DNA. CDR3 length: 15 amino acids. The germline CDR1 and CDR2 sequences are ENHRY and SYGVKD. The CDR3 sequence is CAIQNRGLSGNTIYF.

The V and J genes are TRBV25-1 and TRBJ2-5. From germline, CDR1 is MGHDK and CDR2 SYGVNS. CDR3 length: 12 residues. The CDR3 sequence: CASSMVRETQYF.

The chain recombines TRBV20-1 with TRBJ2-3; TCRdb's assignment of TRBD2 cannot be checked, as there is no DNA. CDR1 is DFQATT and CDR2 is SNEGSKA in the germline V gene (reference sequence). This CDR3 region has 16 residues. The CDR3 protein is CSARSGTSGRTDTQYF.

This chain uses TRBV28 with TRBJ2-1; TCRdb names TRBD2, which stays unverified in the absence of DNA. The CDR3 spans 16 residues. Germline loops: CDR1 MDHEN, CDR2 SYDVKM. CDR3 loop: CASSSSAGGGYNEQFF. Filled out from reference TRBV28 and TRBJ2-1, the complete variable domain reads DVKVTQSSRYLVKRTGEKVFLECVQDMDHENMFWYRQDPGLGLRLIYFSYDVKMKEKGDIPEGYSVSREKKERFSLILESASTNQTSMYLCASSSSAGGGYNEQFFGPGTRLTVL.

The chain joins TRBV6-1 to TRBJ2-3; checking the TCRdb D call of TRBD2 is not possible without DNA. Germline CDR1 is MNHNS and CDR2 is SASEGT. The CDR3 contains 15 residues. The CDR3 sequence is CASGKRIAGTDTQYF.

The chain's CDR3 is CAVTGGSGQETQYF. The chain uses TRBV10-3 and TRBJ2-5; TCRdb outputs TRBD1, but without DNA this stays unchecked. The CDR3 length is 14 residues. Germline loops: CDR1 ENHRY, CDR2 SYGVKD.

The chain recombines TRBV7-9 with TRBJ2-1; TCRdb's assignment of TRBD1 cannot be checked, as there is no DNA. Germline loops: CDR1 SEHNR, CDR2 FQNEAQ (reference sequence). The CDR3 has 14 amino acids. The CDR3 loop reads CASSDWGGHNEQFF.

The chain couples TRBV7-9 to TRBJ2-7; with no DNA, the TCRdb D assignment of TRBD1 cannot be verified. The CDR3 covers 16 residues. Germline V lookup: CDR1 SEHNR, CDR2 FQNEAQ (reference sequence). The CDR3 sequence is CASSLGDRGQIYEQYF.

J is TRBJ1-3 and V is TRBV27. The CDR3 consists of 14 residues. Germline-derived CDR1 and CDR2 are MNHEY and SMNVEV (reference sequence). The chain's CDR3 is CASSLTNSGNTIYF.

CDR3 in amino acids: CASSLGRLEGWFF. The chain uses TRBV7-9 and TRBJ2-1; TCRdb indicates TRBD2, and absent DNA this call remains unverified. Germline V gives CDR1 SEHNR, CDR2 FQNEAQ (reference sequence). The CDR3 length is 13 residues. Variable domain in full (rest from reference TRBV7-9 and TRBJ2-1): DTGVSQNPRHKITKRGQNVTFRCDPISEHNRLYWYRQTLGQGPEFLTYFQNEAQLEKSRLLSDRFSAERPKGSFSTLEIQRTEQGDSAMYLCASSLGRLEGWFFGPGTRLTVL.

The genes are TRBV7-2 and TRBJ2-3. CDR3 length: 17 amino acids. Germline CDR1 and CDR2: SGHTA and FQGNSA. CDR3 region: CASSTFGLTLVADTQYF.

The V gene is TRBV4-1, the J gene TRBJ1-2. This CDR3 has 13 residues. Germline lookup yields CDR1 MGHRA and CDR2 YSYEKL. Here the CDR3 reads CASSLPENYGYTF.

The V and J genes are TRBV5-1 and TRBJ1-6. In germline, CDR1 is SGHRS, CDR2 YFSETQ. The CDR3 is 15 residues long. Here the CDR3 reads CASSLAGNENSPLHF. Based on the CDR3 plus reference TRBV5-1 and TRBJ1-6, the full variable domain is KAGVTQTPRYLIKTRGQQVTLSCSPISGHRSVSWYQQTPGQGLQFLFEYFSETQRNKGNFPGRFSGRQFSNSRSEMNVSTLELGDSALYLCASSLAGNENSPLHFGNGTRLTVT.